One sample yielded the 2 T cell receptor beta chains listed below, sequenced in a study of T cell changes during pregnancy in multiple sclerosis. TCRdb keeps only in-frame clones here, not all; method: immunoSEQ multiplex PCR. The data hold 60,000 to 65,000 clones, with just under 95% observed a single time. The specimen comprised peripheral blood, sampled in the second trimester of pregnancy. The source of these receptors is a female donor with multiple sclerosis, enrolled in a pregnancy study.

The chain couples TRBV14 to TRBJ2-1; tentative D call: TRBD2 (6 bases). The length of the CDR3 is 14 residues. V was trimmed by 4 bases and J by 6 bases, leaving 13 bases between them. Germline V gene data show CDR1 as SGHDN and CDR2 as FVKESK. For the CDR3, the DNA is TGTGCCAGCAGCCCACTGGAGGGAGGCAATGAGCAGTTCTTC. Its translation is CASSPLEGGNEQFF.

The rearrangement joins TRBV5-1 to TRBJ1-2, with D possibly TRBD1 on 5 matching bases. Germline V gene sequence: CDR1 SGHRS, CDR2 YFSETQ. V shed 1 base and J shed 8 bases, with 15 bases lying between them. CDR3 length: 14 residues. CDR3 DNA: TGCGCCAGCAGCTTGACGGGCAGGGATCGAGGCTACACCTTC. Encoded protein: CASSLTGRDRGYTF.